Given below is one T cell receptor (beta chain) in context. The count of this clone is one. No cognate antigen has been identified for it. No much larger clone exists at a distance of one base, and base qualities are not known. Trimming takes 1 base from V and 7 bases from J, and the germline ends sit 13 bases apart. From its cysteine to its phenylalanine, the CDR3 spans 14 amino acids. The entry retains the CDR3 DNA only, 42 bases that are in frame from base 1. CDR1 SGHVS and CDR2 FNYEAQ were looked up in the germline V gene. This record comes from a study of shared clonotypes between healthy human individuals (dated by TCRdb to 2020 to 2022). Regarding the complete study: Two women and three men aged 18 to 49 years were included in the cohort. Blood TCR repertoires of five healthy adults were deeply sequenced to estimate repertoire size and the extent of clonotype sharing between individuals. To increase sequencing depth and limit assay-specific biases, TCR repertoire library preparation and sequencing were carried out by different laboratories using diverse techniques. For each donor, three plates each were used for CD4 naive and CD4 memory, two plates were used for CD8 naive, and one plate was used for CD8 memory. Leukapheresis yielded between about 0.9 and 10 billion PBMCs per donor.

CD8 naive samples were obtained by positive selection for CCR7 among CD45RO-negative cells, yielding a CD45RA+CCR7+ population from which TemRA cells were excluded. Healthy HIV-negative adults with no recently reported acute infections or vaccinations were included as donors. Every donor was a Caucasian adult residing in Nashville, Tennessee, USA. After blood collection by leukapheresis, PBMCs were isolated using Ficoll-Histopaque density gradient centrifugation and then cryopreserved in the vapor phase of liquid nitrogen. Analytical flow cytometry was used to check the purity and quantity of each magnetically sorted T cell population. Genomic DNA was isolated from every sorted fraction and measured by UV absorbance on a Nanodrop 2000c. Using the deep immunoSEQ assay, multiplex PCR amplified TCR CDR3 regions from genomic DNA. Genomic DNA extracted from each cell subset was distributed evenly over all wells of several immunoSEQ 96-well plates, and each plate served as one replicate. For sorted subsets, around 200 ng genomic DNA, equal to about 30,000 T cell genomes, was loaded into each replicate PCR. Purified libraries were measured with a Qubit 3.0 fluorometer, size-checked on a Bioanalyzer 2100, and measured again with the KAPA Library Quantification kit. Every immunoSEQ 96-well plate was sequenced on a dedicated single-read 150-cycle Illumina NextSeq 550 flow cell. Per the original workflow: Because only junctional sequences without quality scores were contained in the immunoSEQ output, filtering matching that applied to full-length reads could not be performed. To assign V/J genes and CDR3, sequences were annotated using PyIR, a Python wrapper for IgBLAST v1.9, with IMGT germline references. Reads were filtered out if the reads had weak V/J assignments (E-value above 1e-6), no CDR3, stop codons, out-of-frame junctions, or ambiguous translated residues. A V3J clonotype was defined by an identical inferred V gene, J gene, and CDR3 amino acid sequence. Percentage overlap between repertoires was computed as shared unique clonotypes divided by the size of the smaller repertoire. Three approaches were used to assess repertoire richness: RTK rarefaction, the Chao1 estimator, and Recon v2.1 estimates of unobserved clonotypes. Generation probabilities were computed with OLGA for all TCRbeta clonotypes obtained by the gDNA method from several donors. TCRdb mirrors the immuneACCESS table, restricted to in-frame sequences. Some clones are absent from its copies; in checked studies, under half trace to an unresolved V gene, and the reason for the others is unknown. V and J calls plus clone size are reproduced from that table; the DNA served to infer D and trimming. Within this sample are 750,000 to 1,000,000 clones, with 85% to 95% of them counted one time only. The top ten hold around 24% of the sample.

Broad study findings and their caveats: Pairwise subsampling led to the expectation that sequencing depth would affect the degree of clonotype sharing among donors. Only blood was sampled, and tissue TCR repertoires likely differ from those in blood. Compared with non-shared clonotypes, clonotypes shared by all four sorted-subset donors had higher generation probabilities. Rarefaction of sorted-subset datasets indicated incomplete sequencing despite the large sequencing depth. The small number of donors limited the genetic and exposure-history diversity represented. Larger estimated clonotype richness was generally found for naive subsets than for memory subsets. About 5% of naive CD4, 3.5% of naive CD8, approximately 2% of memory CD4, and 0.4% of memory CD8 clonotypes were shared across a few donors.

The clonotype originates from a man aged 25 to 40 in good health. The sample consisted of naive CD8+ T cells sorted from blood. The label giving this sample's cell subset or site can be read as: CD45RA+CCR7+. The rearrangement joined TRBV7-6 to TRBJ1-2; TRBD1 could be the D gene, as 5 bases match. CDR3 region: CASSLGEGLTGYTF. The sequence in DNA is TGTGCCAGCAGCTTAGGGGAGGGACTTACTGGCTACACCTTC.